The next 27 T cell receptor beta chains were all read from a single sample in a study of cytomegalovirus exposure and HLA in healthy donors. The protocol was immunoSEQ multiplex PCR, while the TCRdb copy is restricted to in-frame clones and leaves out a portion. The data contain 250,000 to 400,000 clones, about 90% of them singletons. Sequencing was carried out using PBMCs. All receptors come from a woman between 25 and 40 years old in good health and CMV-seropositive.

The genes are TRBV19 and TRBJ2-7; 14 bases align to TRBD2. Germline V gene sequence: CDR1 LNHDA, CDR2 SQIVND (reference sequence). J lost 6 bases, V lost 4 bases, and 11 bases had no gene match. The CDR3 is 17 residues long. The CDR3 DNA follows: TGTGCCAGTAGTACCGGACTAGCGGGGGGCAAACAGTTCGAGCAGTACTTC. This sequence encodes CASSTGLAGGKQFEQYF.

This chain joins TRBV30 and TRBJ2-5, with a possible D match to TRBD2 (6 bases). Per germline, CDR1 GTSNPN and CDR2 SVGIG (reference sequence). The CDR3 runs 12 residues. V dropped 3 bases and J dropped 7 bases, with 12 bases sitting between them. CDR3 loop: CAWSSPGGTQYF. The CDR3 region has the DNA TGTGCCTGGAGCAGCCCCGGGGGGACCCAGTACTTC. Complete variable domain (other parts from reference TRBV30 and TRBJ2-5): SQTIHQWPATLVQPVGSPLSLECTVEGTSNPNLYWYRQAAGRGLQLLFYSVGIGQISSEVPQNLSASRPQDRQFILSSKKLLLSDSGFYLCAWSSPGGTQYFGPGTRLLVL.

The chain uses TRBV14 and TRBJ2-1, with 10 bases identical to TRBD2. CDR1 is SGHDN and CDR2 is FVKESK in the germline V gene. Trimming removed 4 bases from V and 5 bases from J; junction bases left unmatched: 5. CDR3 length: 15 amino acids. The CDR3 region is CASSPGLAANNEQFF. The DNA of the CDR3 is TGTGCCAGCAGCCCCGGACTAGCGGCCAACAATGAGCAGTTCTTC.

This clone was picked up one time. This rearrangement joins TRBV27 to TRBJ2-3; D not certain. The length of the CDR3 is 16 residues. From germline, CDR1 is MNHEY and CDR2 SMNVEV (reference sequence). Between the trimmed V and J ends, which lost 5 bases and 2 bases, there was a span of 17 bases. CDR3 nucleotides: TGTGCCAGCAGTCAAAGAACTGGTCCCCTCACAGATACGCAGTATTTT. This codes for CASSQRTGPLTDTQYF.

The DNA of the CDR3 is TGTGCCAGCAGCCAAGACGGAACAGGGTACGAGCAGTTCTTC. Protein sequence: CASSQDGTGYEQFF. The gene calls are TRBV4-2 and TRBJ2-1; possibly TRBD1 for D (6 bases). The CDR3 totals 14 residues. Looked up from germline, CDR1 is LGHNA and CDR2 is YNFKEQ. Trimming pared 0 bases from V and 10 bases from J, leaving 13 bases between.

This chain joins TRBV18 and TRBJ2-7; D ambiguous. The CDR3 has 15 amino acids. Per germline, CDR1 KGHSH and CDR2 LQKENI. Trimming removed 5 bases from V and 1 base from J, with 15 bases in between. Here the CDR3 reads CASSKELDKSYEQYF. The CDR3 DNA follows: TGTGCCAGCTCAAAAGAGTTAGACAAATCCTACGAGCAGTACTTC.

This chain joins TRBV6-8 and TRBJ2-7; 7 nucleotides align to TRBD1. CDR1 is MNHGY and CDR2 is SAAAGT in the germline V gene. This CDR3 is built from 14 residues. The V gene end was trimmed by 3 bases and the J gene end by 3 bases; junction bases not matched to a gene: 5. In DNA, the CDR3 is TGTGCCAGCAGTTATTTAAGGGGGCACTACGAGCAGTACTTC. It is translated as CASSYLRGHYEQYF.

The CDR3 coding sequence is TGTGCCAGCACCACAGGGGCTAGCGGGAACGATGAGCAGTTCTTC. Translated: CASTTGASGNDEQFF. This rearrangement joins TRBV7-2 to TRBJ2-1, with 9 bases aligning to TRBD2. Germline trimming cut 7 bases from V and 8 bases from J; bases unmatched to any gene: 12. The V gene's germline CDR1 is SGHTA and CDR2 FQGNSA. This CDR3 is 15 amino acids long. The full variable domain, its missing parts supplied by reference TRBV7-2 and TRBJ2-1, is GAGVSQSPSNKVTEKGKDVELRCDPISGHTALYWYRQSLGQGLEFLIYFQGNSAPDKSGLPSDRFSAERTGGSVSTLTIQRTQQEDSAVYLCASTTGASGNDEQFFGPGTRLTVL.

The chain carries TRBV28 and TRBJ2-1; 8 nucleotides align to TRBD1. V shed 3 bases and J 5 bases; nucleotides not matched to a gene: 9. The CDR3 has 16 amino acids. Germline V gene data show CDR1 as MDHEN and CDR2 as SYDVKM. The CDR3 protein is CASSFADRVKHNEQFF. Written as DNA, the CDR3 is TGTGCCAGCAGTTTTGCGGACAGGGTGAAGCACAATGAGCAGTTCTTC.

The chain couples TRBV7-2 to TRBJ1-2; D perhaps matches TRBD1 (6 bases). Germline loops: CDR1 SGHTA, CDR2 FQGNSA. The CDR3 is 17 amino acids. Trimming took off 0 bases at V and 2 bases at J, with 16 bases between the two ends. This chain's CDR3 is CASSLADFTGSNYGYTF. The CDR3 region has the DNA TGTGCCAGCAGCTTAGCTGATTTTACAGGGTCGAACTATGGCTACACCTTC.

This clone was found once. The chain employs TRBV7-9 and TRBJ2-3; no clear D. The CDR3 is 12 residues long. CDR1 and CDR2 (germline): SEHNR, FQNEAQ (reference sequence). V dropped 5 bases and J dropped 7 bases, with 10 bases sitting between them. CDR3: CASSQESYTQYF. In nucleotides, the CDR3 is TGTGCCAGCAGCCAAGAGTCTTATACGCAGTATTTT.

The CDR3 sequence: CASSPAAGTSLYTF. The CDR3 nucleotides are TGCGCCAGCAGCCCCGCCGCCGGGACAAGCCTCTACACCTTC. The rearrangement joins TRBV5-1 to TRBJ1-2; maybe TRBD1 (6 bases). Trimming cost V 4 bases and J 10 bases, with 20 bases left between them. Germline values: CDR1 SGHRS, CDR2 YFSETQ. The CDR3 runs 14 residues.

The chain couples TRBV5-1 to TRBJ2-1; no definite D call. Germline CDR1 reads SGHRS; CDR2 reads YFSETQ. CDR3 length: 15 amino acids. The V gene lost 5 bases and the J gene lost 0 bases, with 12 bases spanning the gap. The CDR3 reads CASRQITSSYNEQFF. DNA for the CDR3: TGCGCCAGCAGACAGATTACAAGCTCCTACAATGAGCAGTTCTTC.

The V and J genes are TRBV5-1 and TRBJ1-6; 8 bases fit TRBD1. The CDR3 contains 14 residues. The germline gives CDR1 SGHRS, CDR2 YFSETQ. V lost 4 bases, J lost 10 bases, and 7 bases stayed unmatched. The CDR3 region is CASSPDRGGSPLHF. The CDR3 DNA follows: TGCGCCAGCAGCCCTGACAGGGGAGGCTCACCCCTCCACTTT.

The rearrangement uses TRBV11-2 and TRBJ2-7, with D maybe TRBD1 (5 bases). Trimming shortened V by 5 bases and J by 2 bases, and 10 bases separated the two germline ends. This CDR3 spans 13 amino acids. The germline gives CDR1 SGHAT, CDR2 FQNNGV. CDR3 bases: TGTGCCAGCAGCACTGGACACCCCTACGAGCAGTACTTC. Protein sequence: CASSTGHPYEQYF.

The gene calls are TRBV30 and TRBJ1-6; possible D gene TRBD1, 6 bases. Trimming removed 3 bases from V and 10 bases from J, with 16 bases in between. Germline loops: CDR1 GTSNPN, CDR2 SVGIG (reference sequence). The CDR3 spans 14 residues. The CDR3 is CAWRDPGTQSPLHF. DNA of the CDR3: TGTGCCTGGAGGGACCCCGGGACACAATCACCCCTCCACTTT.

V usage is TRBV29-1 and J usage is TRBJ1-2, with a weak D call TRBD1 (6 bases). CDR1 and CDR2 (germline): SQVTM, ANQGSEA. Trimming cost V 4 bases and J 3 bases, with 15 bases left between them. The CDR3 loop spans 14 amino acids. CDR3 DNA: TGCAGCGTTGCGGGGGGCGAAGGTGACTATGGCTACACCTTC. Residues: CSVAGGEGDYGYTF. The complete variable domain, with remaining parts taken from reference TRBV29-1 and TRBJ1-2, reads SAVISQKPSRDICQRGTSLTIQCQVDSQVTMMFWYRQQPGQSLTLIATANQGSEATYESGFVIDKFPISRPNLTFSTLTVSNMSPEDSSIYLCSVAGGEGDYGYTFGSGTRLTVV.

This clone appeared a few times. CDR3 sequence reads: CAISERTGSGYTF. The CDR3 bases are TGTGCCATCAGTGAACGGACAGGGTCTGGCTACACCTTC. The chain couples TRBV10-3 to TRBJ1-2; 8 nucleotides match TRBD1. V dropped 3 bases and J dropped 7; count of bases not matched to a gene: 4. CDR1 is ENHRY, CDR2 SYGVKD, per germline. This CDR3 has 13 residues.

The chain carries TRBV27 and TRBJ2-7; D remains unclear. CDR3 length equals 13 residues. Germline V gene sequence: CDR1 MNHEY, CDR2 SMNVEV (reference sequence). Trimming took off 0 bases at V and 0 bases at J, with 3 bases between the two ends. The CDR3 region has the DNA TGTGCCAGCAGTTTATCCCACTCCTACGAGCAGTACTTC. As protein: CASSLSHSYEQYF.

This clone appeared a single time. The chain combines TRBV7-2 with TRBJ2-7, with TRBD2 matching 8 bases. The CDR3 runs to 16 residues. V was clipped by 0 bases and J by 7 bases; unmatched bases: 11. The germline CDR1 and CDR2 sequences are SGHTA and FQGNSA. CDR3 in DNA: TGTGCCAGCAGCTTAGCGCTTCTTCAGCGGGAGTATGAGCAGTACTTC. Protein sequence: CASSLALLQREYEQYF.

V usage is TRBV29-1 and J usage is TRBJ2-3; 13 bases are a match to TRBD2. The junction had 4 bases not matched to a gene; V was cut back by 1 base and J by 0 bases. This CDR3 is built from 17 residues. CDR1 is SQVTM, CDR2 ANQGSEA, per germline. The CDR3 DNA reads TGCAGCGTTGAAGGGACTAGCGGGAGATCTAGCACAGATACGCAGTATTTT. Translated: CSVEGTSGRSSTDTQYF.

This chain links TRBV5-1 with TRBJ2-2, with 7 bases aligning to TRBD2. Per germline, CDR1 SGHRS and CDR2 YFSETQ. V lost 1 base, J lost 7 bases, and 13 bases stayed unmatched. The CDR3 extends over 17 amino acids. CDR3 sequence: CASSLYGLEGTGGELFF. For the CDR3, the DNA is TGCGCCAGCAGCTTGTACGGACTAGAGGGCACGGGCGGGGAGCTGTTTTTT. Variable domain in full (rest from reference TRBV5-1 and TRBJ2-2): KAGVTQTPRYLIKTRGQQVTLSCSPISGHRSVSWYQQTPGQGLQFLFEYFSETQRNKGNFPGRFSGRQFSNSRSEMNVSTLELGDSALYLCASSLYGLEGTGGELFFGEGSRLTVL.

The genes are TRBV27 and TRBJ2-1; 7 nucleotides line up with TRBD1. The CDR3 consists of 14 residues. Germline CDR1 and CDR2: MNHEY and SMNVEV (reference sequence). V lost 5 bases and J lost 8; bases outside the gene matches: 9. The CDR3 loop reads CASSRKRGPDEQFF. CDR3 nucleotide sequence: TGTGCCAGCAGTCGTAAGAGGGGGCCCGATGAGCAGTTCTTC.

The chain has TRBV5-1 and TRBJ1-1, with 7 positions matching TRBD1. Germline CDR1 SGHRS, CDR2 YFSETQ. V was pared by 0 bases and J by 2 bases, with 10 bases of the junction left unmatched. This CDR3 is built from 17 residues. CDR3 sequence (DNA): TGCGCCAGCAGCTTGGGATTGATAGGGGGCCGTAACACTGAAGCTTTCTTT. This gives the protein CASSLGLIGGRNTEAFF.

The genes are TRBV14 and TRBJ2-7, with D perhaps assigned TRBD1 or TRBD2 (5 bases each). Germline V lookup: CDR1 SGHDN, CDR2 FVKESK. The CDR3 extends over 15 amino acids. V shed 6 bases and J shed 2 bases, with 17 bases lying between them. This CDR3 is CASRIMVGTPYEQYF. In nucleotides, the CDR3 is TGTGCCAGCAGAATCATGGTAGGGACGCCCTACGAGCAGTACTTC.

This clone is a singleton in its sample. The chain is built from TRBV5-1 and TRBJ2-2, with 8 bases lining up with TRBD1. The CDR3 contains 16 residues. Germline CDR1 SGHRS, CDR2 YFSETQ. The V segment lost 2 bases and the J segment 2 bases; nucleotides outside the gene matches: 5. The CDR3 sequence: CASSLNGQGNTGELFF. DNA for the CDR3: TGCGCCAGCAGCTTAAACGGACAGGGCAACACCGGGGAGCTGTTTTTT.

The chain recombines TRBV5-1 with TRBJ2-5, with 8 nucleotides matching TRBD1. This CDR3 is 14 amino acids long. Germline-derived CDR1 and CDR2 are SGHRS and YFSETQ. V dropped 4 bases and J dropped 5; count of bases not matched to a gene: 7. In DNA form, the CDR3 reads TGCGCCAGCAGCGGGGGACAGGTTGGCGAGACCCAGTACTTC. Its translation is CASSGGQVGETQYF.